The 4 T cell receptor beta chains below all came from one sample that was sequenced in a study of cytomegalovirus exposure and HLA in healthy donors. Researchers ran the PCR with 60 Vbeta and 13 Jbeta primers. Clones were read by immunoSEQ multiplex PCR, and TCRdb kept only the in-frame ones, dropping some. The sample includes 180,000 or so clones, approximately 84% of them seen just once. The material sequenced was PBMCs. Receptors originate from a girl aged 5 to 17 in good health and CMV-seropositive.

The CDR3 spells CASSVDQGNQPQHF. CDR3 nucleotide sequence: TGTGCCAGCAGCGTAGATCAGGGCAATCAGCCCCAGCATTTT. The V gene is TRBV9, the J gene TRBJ1-5; no reliable D call. CDR1 is SGDLS, CDR2 YYNGEE, per germline. The CDR3 runs to 14 residues. V dropped 0 bases and J dropped 2 bases, with 6 bases sitting between them.

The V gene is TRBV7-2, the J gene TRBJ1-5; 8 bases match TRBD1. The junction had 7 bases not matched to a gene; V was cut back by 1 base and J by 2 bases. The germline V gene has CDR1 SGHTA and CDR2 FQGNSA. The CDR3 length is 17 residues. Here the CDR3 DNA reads TGTGCCAGCAGCTTAGGTCTGGACAGGGTGGGCAATCAGCCCCAGCATTTT. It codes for CASSLGLDRVGNQPQHF.

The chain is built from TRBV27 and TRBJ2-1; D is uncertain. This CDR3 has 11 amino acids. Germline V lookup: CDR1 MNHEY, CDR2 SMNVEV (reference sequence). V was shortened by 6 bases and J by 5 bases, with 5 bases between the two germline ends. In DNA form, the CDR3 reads TGTGCCAGCAGCCACAACAATGAGCAGTTCTTC. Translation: CASSHNNEQFF.

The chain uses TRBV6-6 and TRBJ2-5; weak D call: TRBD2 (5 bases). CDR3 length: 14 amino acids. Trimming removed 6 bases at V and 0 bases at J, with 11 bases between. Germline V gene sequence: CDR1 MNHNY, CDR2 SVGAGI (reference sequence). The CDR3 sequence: CASRPRGNQETQYF. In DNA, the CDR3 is TGTGCCAGCAGACCTCGGGGAAACCAAGAGACCCAGTACTTC.